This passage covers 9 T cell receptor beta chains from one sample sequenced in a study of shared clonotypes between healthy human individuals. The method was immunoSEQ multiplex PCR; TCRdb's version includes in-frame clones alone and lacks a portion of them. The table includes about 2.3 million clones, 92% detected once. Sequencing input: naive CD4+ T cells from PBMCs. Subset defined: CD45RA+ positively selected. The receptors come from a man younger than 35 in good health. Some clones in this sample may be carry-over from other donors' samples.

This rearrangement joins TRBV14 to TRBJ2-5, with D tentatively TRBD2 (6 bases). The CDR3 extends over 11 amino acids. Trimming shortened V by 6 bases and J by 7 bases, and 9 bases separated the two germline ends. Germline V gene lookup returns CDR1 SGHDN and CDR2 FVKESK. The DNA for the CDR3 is TGTGCCAGCAGTGAGGAGGGGACCCAGTACTTC. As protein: CASSEEGTQYF.

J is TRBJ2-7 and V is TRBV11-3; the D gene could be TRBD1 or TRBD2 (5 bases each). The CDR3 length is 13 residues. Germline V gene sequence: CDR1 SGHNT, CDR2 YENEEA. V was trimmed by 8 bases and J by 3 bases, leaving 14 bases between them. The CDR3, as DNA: TGTGCCAGCCCCGGGACCGAATACTACGAGCAGTACTTC. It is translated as CASPGTEYYEQYF.

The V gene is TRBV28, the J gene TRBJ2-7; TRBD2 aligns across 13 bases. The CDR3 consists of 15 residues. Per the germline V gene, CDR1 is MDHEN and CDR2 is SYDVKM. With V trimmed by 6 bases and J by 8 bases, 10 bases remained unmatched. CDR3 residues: CASRRLAGGPLKQYF. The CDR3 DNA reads TGTGCCAGCAGACGACTAGCGGGAGGACCCCTTAAGCAGTACTTC.

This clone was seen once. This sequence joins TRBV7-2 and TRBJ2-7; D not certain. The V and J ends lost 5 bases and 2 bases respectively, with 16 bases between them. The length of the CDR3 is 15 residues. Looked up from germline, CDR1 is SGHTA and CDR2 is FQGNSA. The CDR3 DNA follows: TGTGCCAGCAGCCTAGGCCCACGGCCTACCTACGAGCAGTACTTC. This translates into CASSLGPRPTYEQYF.

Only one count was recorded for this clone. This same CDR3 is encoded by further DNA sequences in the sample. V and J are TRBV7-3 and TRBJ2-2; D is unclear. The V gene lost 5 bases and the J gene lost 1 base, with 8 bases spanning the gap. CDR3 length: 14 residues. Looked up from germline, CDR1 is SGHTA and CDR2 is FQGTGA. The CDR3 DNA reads TGTGCCAGCAGCCCCACGGGGAACACCGGGGAGCTGTTTTTT. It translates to CASSPTGNTGELFF.

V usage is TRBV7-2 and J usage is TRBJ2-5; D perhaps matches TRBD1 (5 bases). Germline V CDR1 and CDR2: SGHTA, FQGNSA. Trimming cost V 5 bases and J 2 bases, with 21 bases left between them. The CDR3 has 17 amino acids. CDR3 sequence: CASSPGSVTGPQETQYF. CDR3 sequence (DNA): TGTGCCAGCAGCCCGGGTTCGGTCACAGGCCCTCAAGAGACCCAGTACTTC.

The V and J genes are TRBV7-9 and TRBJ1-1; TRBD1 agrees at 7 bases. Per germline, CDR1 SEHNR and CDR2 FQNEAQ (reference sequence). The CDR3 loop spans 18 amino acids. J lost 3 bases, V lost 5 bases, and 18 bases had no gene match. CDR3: CASSPIGQGVKRDTEAFF. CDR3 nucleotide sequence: TGTGCCAGCAGCCCAATCGGGCAGGGGGTGAAGAGGGACACTGAAGCTTTCTTT. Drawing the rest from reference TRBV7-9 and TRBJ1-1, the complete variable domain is DTGVSQNPRHKITKRGQNVTFRCDPISEHNRLYWYRQTLGQGPEFLTYFQNEAQLEKSRLLSDRFSAERPKGSFSTLEIQRTEQGDSAMYLCASSPIGQGVKRDTEAFFGQGTRLTVV.

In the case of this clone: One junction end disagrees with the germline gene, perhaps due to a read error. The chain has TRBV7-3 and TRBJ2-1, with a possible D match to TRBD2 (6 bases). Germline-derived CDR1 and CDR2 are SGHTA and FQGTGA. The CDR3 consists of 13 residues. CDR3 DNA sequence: TGTGCCAGCACCTCAGCTAATAGCGGAGTTCAGGTCTTC. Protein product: CASTSANSGVQVF. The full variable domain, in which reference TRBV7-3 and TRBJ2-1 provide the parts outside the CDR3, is GAGVSQTPSNKVTEKGKYVELRCDPISGHTALYWYRQSLGQGPEFLIYFQGTGAADDSGLPNDRFFAVRPEGSVSTLKIQRTERGDSAVYLCASTSANSGVQVFGPGTRLTVL.

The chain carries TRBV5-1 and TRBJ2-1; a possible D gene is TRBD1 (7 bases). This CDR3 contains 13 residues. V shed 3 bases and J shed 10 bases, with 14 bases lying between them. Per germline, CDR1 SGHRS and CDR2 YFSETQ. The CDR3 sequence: CASSSGGGWEQFF. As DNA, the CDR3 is TGCGCCAGCAGCTCTGGAGGGGGCTGGGAGCAGTTCTTC.